Detailed here is one TCR beta chain. Its antigen is undetermined. This entry comes from a study of T cells after posttransplantation cyclophosphamide. From germline, CDR1 is MNHEY and CDR2 SMNVEV (reference sequence). J was trimmed by 5 bases and V by 5 bases; bases with no gene match: 9. The CDR3 consists of 16 residues. Study-level findings and limits: Blood and skin or GI T cell repertoires showed limited TRB overlap.

Assay used: immunoSEQ multiplex PCR; TCRdb lists only in-frame clones, some missing. The data contain more than 20,000 clones, 86% of them singletons. The V and J genes are TRBV27 and TRBJ2-7; TRBD2 aligns across 13 bases. This receptor was taken from a woman aged 55 to 70 with a blood cancer, CMV-positive, and with a related stem cell donor. The material sequenced was PBMCs. The CDR3 spells CASSTTRTSGRHEQYF. The CDR3, as DNA: TGTGCCAGCAGTACGACACGGACTAGCGGGAGACACGAGCAGTACTTC.